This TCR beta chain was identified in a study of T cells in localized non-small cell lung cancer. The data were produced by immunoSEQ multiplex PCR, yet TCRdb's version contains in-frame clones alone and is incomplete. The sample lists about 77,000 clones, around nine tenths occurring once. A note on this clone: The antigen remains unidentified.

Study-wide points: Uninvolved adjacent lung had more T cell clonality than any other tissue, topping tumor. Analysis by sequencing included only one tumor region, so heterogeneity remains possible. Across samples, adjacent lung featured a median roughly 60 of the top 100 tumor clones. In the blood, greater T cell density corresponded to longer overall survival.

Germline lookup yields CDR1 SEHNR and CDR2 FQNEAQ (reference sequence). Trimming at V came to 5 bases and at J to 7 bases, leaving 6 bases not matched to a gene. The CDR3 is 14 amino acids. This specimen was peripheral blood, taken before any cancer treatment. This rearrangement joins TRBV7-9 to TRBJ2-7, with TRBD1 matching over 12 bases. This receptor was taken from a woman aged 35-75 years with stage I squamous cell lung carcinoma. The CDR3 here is CASSPGQGAGEQYF. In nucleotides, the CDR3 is TGTGCCAGCAGCCCGGGACAGGGGGCGGGAGAGCAGTACTTC. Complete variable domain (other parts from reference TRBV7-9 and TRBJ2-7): DTGVSQNPRHKITKRGQNVTFRCDPISEHNRLYWYRQTLGQGPEFLTYFQNEAQLEKSRLLSDRFSAERPKGSFSTLEIQRTEQGDSAMYLCASSPGQGAGEQYFGPGTRLTVT.